The T cell receptor beta chain described here comes from a study of cytomegalovirus exposure and HLA in healthy donors (dated by TCRdb to 2016 to 2017). As for the study more broadly: According to an earlier analysis of a few hundred of the donors, 150 million to 200 million T cells yielded 117 million unique TCR beta sequences and 276 Gb of sequence data. Around 330 gigabases of sequencing data and roughly 80 million unique TCR sequences made up an early release that covered approximately 620 HLA-typed donors. Among the roughly 390 genotyped donors, around 79% belonged to the genetic ancestry cluster associated with self-reported Caucasian donors. The study was designed to test whether signatures of past pathogen exposure could be identified by cataloging public T cell receptors. Using immunosequencing, the study profiled T cell repertoires from 666 subjects and related those repertoires to cytomegalovirus serostatus. In addition to the first cohort of about 650 subjects, a separate validation cohort of about 120 different subjects was used. To predict cytomegalovirus infection status, the study brought together high-throughput TCR immunosequencing, statistical association of individual TCRs with disease status, and machine learning. To study patterns of TCR occurrence, a later analysis re-analyzed previously published TCR beta repertoires from 500 to 850 donors and added high-resolution HLA genotyping. The later analysis used no new phenotypic data to find candidate immune exposures, relying instead on TCR beta sequences and their occurrence across donors. An earlier analysis of approximately 630 of the donors applied high-throughput TCR beta sequencing to assess whether each TCR beta V gene segment acted as functional or pseudogenic. Donor age, sex, ethnicity and CMV serostatus were compiled alongside the repertoire data. A later genetic analysis used genome-wide SNP genotypes for about 65% of the roughly 700 donors, treating that subset as a discovery cohort. All discovery cohort repertoires had been generated using a single sequencing platform. Class I and class II HLA loci were covered by the typing at four-digit resolution. Typing coverage differed by locus: A, B, C, DRB1 and DQB1 were typed in roughly 620-630 donors, DQA1 in 522, DPA1 in around 610, and DPB1 in around 490. A handful of DR-DQ haplotypes were handled as single units for association and clustering because linkage in the cohort was strong. Across approximately 420 genotyped donors of the cohort, an average of approximately 200,000 unique TCR beta nucleotide sequences per donor were sequenced, and around 20% of those sequences were non-productive. Beyond this particular receptor, the publication reports: This cohort had only TCR beta chains sequenced, and the lack of alpha or paired-chain data limited which features could be detected. Immune exposure information for the cohort was limited to CMV serostatus. While some public TCRs were present in many individuals, most TCR sequences turned up only very rarely across donors. In a later analysis, HLA-associated TCR beta chains showed more clonal expansion and lower generation probabilities than non-associated chains that were equally common. A few of the identified cytomegalovirus-associated TCR beta chains were confirmed in vitro to be specific for cytomegalovirus antigens. Correlated functional status among segregating V segments might reflect linkage disequilibrium, but an unknown experimental factor could not be ruled out. The sequencing pipeline was judged likely to have produced a cluster of highly shared sequence variants as a technical artifact. At a false discovery rate of 0.05, a later analysis linked 16,000 or so TCR beta sequences to specific HLA alleles. Because some donors lacked HLA typing at each locus, the association tests relied only on the typed subset. Some IMGT-functional V segments, including TRBV6-2 and TRBV6-3, could not be told apart with the 87-base-pair reads, so those segments were excluded. According to a later analysis, parvovirus B19, influenza, CMV and Epstein-Barr virus appeared linked to several top co-occurrence clusters. The presence/absence analyses assumed that sequencing depth was roughly uniform across donors, and that assumption may not be true. A further reported finding was that TCR beta sequences accurately predicted the HLA-A and HLA-B alleles for most subjects in the first cohort. In a later genetic analysis, a missense DCLRE1C variant was associated with V-gene and J-gene trimming of TCR beta chains, and the association was replicated in an independent cohort. When HLA alleles, especially DR and DQ, strongly co-occurred, attributing TCR associations to individual alleles was difficult. Most CMV-associated TCR beta chains appeared to be HLA-restricted in a later analysis, and the HLA associations seemed to be driven largely by CMV exposure. The earlier analysis of 450 to 700 of the donors excluded roughly 17 rarely observed V segments, including chromosome 9 orphons, because counts were too low. According to the authors, the approach could potentially be generalized to other disease states and immunological phenotypes. The study listed 170 or so TCR beta chains as associated with cytomegalovirus. A later genetic analysis reported fewer N-insertions in productive TCRs among donors in an Asian-associated ancestry cluster than the roughly 650-donor mean. In a later analysis, TCR association rates were found to vary across HLA loci, with the most associated TCRs seen for DRB1 alleles and the fewest for HLA-C alleles. In both the original and validation cohorts, the classifier was reported to diagnose cytomegalovirus status with high specificity and sensitivity. Broadly in line with IMGT annotations, most TCR beta V segments showed up in productive rearrangements about 87% or about 30% of the time in an earlier analysis of several hundred of the donors.

Germline trimming: 0 bases from V, 1 base from J; junction bases outside gene matches: 6. The CDR3 starts with the cysteine, ends with the phenylalanine, and has 16 residues. Only the CDR3 DNA stays, 48 bases, in frame from base 1. The CDR1 and CDR2 encoded by the germline V gene are SQVTM and ANQGSEA. As regards this clone: Its target antigen remains unknown. The record has no base qualities; no much larger clone is one base away.

Library preparation employed the immunoSEQ multiplex PCR assay. A mixture of 60 forward primers for TCR Vbeta segments and 13 reverse primers for TCR Jbeta segments was used in the multiplex PCR. The CDR3 region of rearranged TCR beta genes was amplified from genomic DNA by a multiplex PCR assay. On the Illumina HiSeq System, the amplified TCR beta libraries were sequenced as 87-base-pair reads. The study's own analysis went as follows. A later analysis tallied roughly 76 million unique TCR beta chains across the 650 to 750 repertoires, and approximately 11 million of those chains were shared by two or more donors. To remove PCR and sequencing errors, raw reads were error-corrected and collapsed into unique sequences using a nearest-neighbor algorithm that merged closely related sequences. To assign V, D and J gene segments, CDR3 sequences were aligned to IMGT reference sequences. For a sequence to be retained, a match of at least six nucleotides to both a V gene segment and a J gene segment was required. Rearrangements were called productive when the CDR3 lacked stop codons and stayed in frame with V and J; all others were non-productive. Following IMGT convention, CDR3 was defined as the stretch from the second conserved V-encoded cysteine to the conserved J-encoded phenylalanine. In an earlier analysis of roughly 610 of the donors, sequences lacking an unambiguous match to a single V gene segment were excluded. An earlier analysis of roughly 590 of the donors called V segments functional above 56.7% productive rearrangements and segregating when the between-donor standard deviation exceeded 5%. A statistical classification framework was developed to diagnose cytomegalovirus status using the catalog of TCR beta chain sequences. In a later analysis, V and J genes were assigned by comparing TCR nucleotide sequences against IMGT/GENE-DB human TR gene sequences. Using the TCRdist pipeline, a later analysis assigned CDR3 sequences along with most-parsimonious VDJ recombination scenarios. In a later analysis, every TCR beta chain was defined by the combination of its CDR3 amino acid sequence and its V-gene family, and reads without a unique V-gene family were dropped. In a later analysis, nearly 600 highly shared, low-generation-probability nucleotide sequences were removed to address suspected cross-contamination and a sequencing artifact. In a later analysis, a clonal expansion index for each public chain was calculated from normalized within-repertoire ranks of inferred template counts. A later analysis computed generation probabilities with a VDJ recombination model fitted to out-of-frame rearrangements, and checked the results against IGoR. Hypergeometric tests were used in a later analysis to score TCR-TCR, TCR-HLA and TCR-CMV co-occurrence, with a repertoire-size bias correction applied to the TCR pairs. False discovery rates were estimated in a later analysis by permuting HLA or CMV assignments 20 times. A later analysis grouped co-occurring TCRs with DBSCAN, adding TCRdist sequence similarity when clustering within HLA-allele-positive subsets. Co-occurrence clustering excluded repertoires with fewer than 30,000 or more than 120,000 public chains, plus five with anomalous nucleotide sharing. TCRdb carries this immuneACCESS record with in-frame sequences only. Its versions omit some clonotypes, under half of them owing to an unresolved V gene in the studies checked, with the rest unexplained. That table is the source of V, J and clone size, and D and trimming were worked out from the DNA. The sample yields 150,000 to 200,000 clones; around four fifths were counted once. About 1.9% of the sample lies in the top ten.

The cohort comprised 550 to 700 healthy bone marrow donors. At the time of sampling, every cohort member was nominally healthy, though immune exposures that went unrecorded were likely present. The donor tested CMV seronegative, placing the donor among the 352 seronegative members of the cohort. Every donor gave a peripheral blood sample, and the peripheral blood mononuclear cells from that sample were used for TCR beta sequencing. The Qiagen DNeasy Blood Extraction Kit was used to extract genomic DNA from the blood cell samples. The material sequenced was PBMCs. The TCR sequence derives from a woman aged 18-29 years in good health and CMV-seronegative. This chain is built from TRBV29-1 and TRBJ2-1, with 7 junctional bases fitting TRBD2. Here the CDR3 is given as CSVEEGGIRSYNEQFF. The sequenced DNA: TGCAGCGTTGAAGAGGGAGGGATCCGTTCCTACAATGAGCAGTTCTTC.